The rows below give T cell receptor beta chains drawn from one sample of a study of T-cell memory formation after mild COVID-19. TCRdb redid the calling of the 5' RACE reads with MiXCR, one entry per CDR3 protein. Of about 610,000 distinct CDR3 sequences in the sample, around 16% were seen once. Input material: PBMCs or a T cell subset sorted from them (not recorded which). These receptors originate from an adult woman who had mild COVID-19 (a few samples of this study predate the infection). Cell type and time point are not known. Both conserved end residues are part of each CDR3. The D gene is left open where the match is weak. Only part of the rows carry a size: once, few, many, or a class if the clone is expanded.

cdr3_aa	cdr3_nt	d_call	clone_size	v_call	j_call
CASSSEGTDTQYF	TGTGCTAGCAGCTCCGAGGGCACAGATACGCAGTATTTT	-	-	TRBV7-7	TRBJ2-3
CASVPGGGYTDTQYF	TGCGCCAGCGTTCCAGGGGGCGGTTACACAGATACGCAGTATTTT	TRBD1	-	TRBV5-1	TRBJ2-3
CASRGLDRGGYEQYF	TGTGCCAGCAGAGGATTAGACAGGGGTGGTTACGAGCAGTACTTC	TRBD1	-	TRBV12-3/TRBV12-4	TRBJ2-7
CASTAQTDRDITDTQYF	TGTGCCAGCACCGCGCAGACCGACAGGGACATCACAGATACGCAGTATTTT	TRBD1	few	TRBV6-2/TRBV6-3	TRBJ2-3
CSATLATGTTGGYTF	TGCAGTGCTACCCTAGCGACAGGAACCACGGGCGGCTACACCTTC	-	-	TRBV20-1	TRBJ1-2
CSARDPFRGMNTEAFF	TGCAGTGCTAGAGATCCGTTTCGAGGTATGAACACTGAAGCTTTCTTT	-	few	TRBV20-1	TRBJ1-1
CASSSTQGASTEAFF	TGCGCCAGCAGCTCCACACAGGGGGCGTCCACTGAAGCTTTCTTT	TRBD1	few	TRBV5-1	TRBJ1-1
CASSSPAGLSYEQYF	TGTGCCAGCAGTTCCCCGGCCGGGCTCTCCTACGAGCAGTACTTC	-	few	TRBV12-3/TRBV12-4	TRBJ2-7
CATGDRDPVGSPLHF	TGTGCCACCGGAGACAGGGATCCCGTGGGCTCACCCCTCCACTTT	TRBD1	few	TRBV10-3	TRBJ1-6
CASSQTGRSTANYGYTF	TGTGCCAGCAGCCAAACAGGCCGATCAACCGCTAACTATGGCTACACCTTC	-	-	TRBV3-1	TRBJ1-2
CASSTGQVNTEAFF	TGCGCCAGCAGCACGGGACAGGTGAACACTGAAGCTTTCTTT	TRBD1	many	TRBV5-1	TRBJ1-1
CASSLDEQSKGKQFF	TGTGCCAGCAGCTTAGACGAACAGTCTAAAGGGAAGCAGTTCTTC	-	few	TRBV7-8	TRBJ2-1
CATSSLEQGTVYEQYF	TGTGCCACCAGCAGCCTAGAACAGGGGACTGTCTACGAGCAGTACTTC	-	-	TRBV15	TRBJ2-7
CASSLTDNSGNTIYF	TGTGCCAGCAGCTTAACGGACAACTCTGGAAACACCATATATTTT	-	-	TRBV7-6	TRBJ1-3
CASSLGPETGVGELFF	TGTGCCAGCAGCCTAGGGCCCGAGACAGGGGTCGGGGAGCTGTTTTTT	TRBD1	-	TRBV3-1	TRBJ2-2
CASSLTGIRTEAFF	TGCGCCAGCAGCTTGACGGGCATAAGGACTGAAGCTTTCTTT	-	-	TRBV5-1	TRBJ1-1
CASSLGQGMDTQYF	TGTGCCAGCAGTCTAGGACAGGGGATGGATACGCAGTATTTT	TRBD1	-	TRBV12-3/TRBV12-4	TRBJ2-3
CASSFGPAGYEQYF	TGTGCCAGCAGCTTCGGTCCCGCTGGGTACGAGCAGTACTTC	-	-	TRBV7-6	TRBJ2-7
CASRKSGTSIHNEQFF	TGTGCCAGCAGAAAATCCGGGACTTCCATTCACAATGAGCAGTTCTTC	-	many	TRBV6-6	TRBJ2-1
CASSMTGARTF	TGTGCCAGCAGTATGACAGGGGCAAGGACCTTC	TRBD1	few	TRBV12-3/TRBV12-4	TRBJ1-2
CASSRRTGMNTEAFF	TGTGCCAGCTCACGCCGGACAGGGATGAACACTGAAGCTTTCTTT	TRBD1	-	TRBV18	TRBJ1-1
CSAKPVDRGGTEAFF	TGCAGTGCTAAGCCCGTGGACAGGGGGGGCACTGAAGCTTTCTTT	TRBD1	-	TRBV20-1	TRBJ1-1
CASSTPGLREQYF	TGTGCCAGCAGTACTCCAGGGCTTCGCGAGCAGTACTTC	-	few	TRBV6-5	TRBJ2-7
CASSDRSEAYEQYF	TGTGCCAGCAGTGATAGATCCGAGGCCTACGAGCAGTACTTC	-	-	TRBV2	TRBJ2-7
CASSLAQVVHEQYF	TGTGCCAGCAGCTTAGCGCAGGTTGTGCACGAGCAGTACTTC	-	few	TRBV7-2	TRBJ2-7
CASTQRGAHNEQFF	TGTGCCAGCACGCAGCGGGGGGCTCACAATGAGCAGTTCTTC	TRBD2	few	TRBV3-1	TRBJ2-1
CASSFYGTVEDTQYF	TGTGCCAGCAGTTTCTATGGGACAGTGGAAGATACGCAGTATTTT	TRBD1	once	TRBV27	TRBJ2-3
CASSLWVVTLYEQYF	TGCGCCAGCAGCTTGTGGGTAGTGACCCTCTACGAGCAGTACTTC	-	-	TRBV5-1	TRBJ2-7
CSVARTLSTEAFF	TGCAGCGTTGCAAGGACCTTGAGCACTGAAGCTTTCTTT	-	few	TRBV29-1	TRBJ1-1
CASSLVVDQPQHF	TGCGCCAGCAGCTTGGTCGTGGATCAGCCCCAGCATTTT	-	few	TRBV5-1	TRBJ1-5
CASSSGTSGANEQFF	TGCGCCAGCAGCTCCGGGACTAGCGGGGCTAATGAGCAGTTCTTC	TRBD2	few	TRBV5-1	TRBJ2-1
CASSPGTGVGYTF	TGTGCCAGCAGTCCCGGGACAGGAGTCGGCTACACCTTC	TRBD1	few	TRBV25-1	TRBJ1-2
CASSPEGGLAPFF	TGTGCCAGCTCACCGGAGGGAGGCCTCGCCCCGTTCTTC	-	few	TRBV18	TRBJ2-1
CASSPPISVNEQFF	TGTGCCAGCTCACCACCAATATCCGTCAATGAGCAGTTCTTC	-	-	TRBV18	TRBJ2-1
CASSPGTTWYEQYF	TGTGCCAGCAGCCCAGGGACTACCTGGTACGAGCAGTACTTC	TRBD2	-	TRBV7-6	TRBJ2-7
CSARDGYSTDTQYF	TGCAGTGCTAGAGATGGCTACAGCACAGATACGCAGTATTTT	-	few	TRBV20-1	TRBJ2-3
CASRAVLNTEAFF	TGTGCCAGCAGGGCAGTCTTGAACACTGAAGCTTTCTTT	-	-	TRBV2	TRBJ1-1
CASSYSGQGFNEQFF	TGTGCCAGCAGCTACTCGGGACAGGGGTTCAATGAGCAGTTCTTC	TRBD1	few	TRBV7-2	TRBJ2-1
CSALNPLGRHGDSNQPQHF	TGCAGTGCTCTAAATCCCCTGGGCAGACATGGTGATAGCAATCAGCCCCAGCATTTT	-	-	TRBV20-1	TRBJ1-5
CASSLRDRGNEQFF	TGTGCCAGCAGTCTAAGGGACCGAGGGAATGAGCAGTTCTTC	-	few	TRBV12-3/TRBV12-4	TRBJ2-1
CASSLGLGVSADTQYF	TGTGCCAGCAGTTTAGGTTTGGGGGTTTCGGCAGATACGCAGTATTTT	-	few	TRBV12-3/TRBV12-4	TRBJ2-3
CSARSGTSAYNEQFF	TGCAGTGCTAGATCCGGGACTAGCGCATACAATGAGCAGTTCTTC	TRBD2	-	TRBV20-1	TRBJ2-1
CAISEISSTTEFYNEQFF	TGTGCCATCAGTGAGATTTCTAGCACCACAGAATTCTACAATGAGCAGTTCTTC	-	few	TRBV10-3	TRBJ2-1
CASSQDRQGVKAKNIQYF	TGCGCCAGCAGCCAAGACCGACAGGGGGTTAAAGCCAAAAACATTCAGTACTTC	TRBD1	-	TRBV4-3	TRBJ2-4
CASSVDVSGVDRANDQPQHF	TGTGCCAGCAGCGTAGATGTAAGTGGGGTGGACAGGGCTAACGATCAGCCCCAGCATTTT	TRBD1	-	TRBV9	TRBJ1-5
CSGGQGNQPQHF	TGCAGTGGGGGACAGGGCAATCAGCCCCAGCATTTT	TRBD1	-	TRBV20-1	TRBJ1-5
CASSYSSGRSKSGYTF	TGTGCCAGCAGTTACTCCTCTGGACGAAGTAAGAGTGGCTACACCTTC	-	-	TRBV6-5	TRBJ1-2
CASIRGAGRDTQYF	TGTGCCAGCATTCGCGGGGCCGGGCGAGATACGCAGTATTTT	-	-	TRBV6-5	TRBJ2-3
CASSRIATFQPSTEAFF	TGTGCCAGCAGCCGAATTGCGACTTTTCAACCTAGCACTGAAGCTTTCTTT	-	few	TRBV6-2/TRBV6-3	TRBJ1-1
CSAPGTSGGRSYNEQFF	TGCAGTGCTCCCGGGACTAGCGGGGGCCGCTCCTACAATGAGCAGTTCTTC	TRBD2	many	TRBV20-1	TRBJ2-1
CATRSLDRAGEQFF	TGTGCCACCAGGAGCCTGGACCGGGCGGGTGAGCAGTTCTTC	-	few	TRBV15	TRBJ2-1
CATSREYGTEQFF	TGTGCCACCAGCAGAGAATACGGAACGGAGCAGTTCTTC	-	-	TRBV15	TRBJ2-1
CASSPRQGAAYEQYF	TGCGCCAGCAGCCCGAGACAGGGGGCAGCCTACGAGCAGTACTTC	TRBD1	-	TRBV5-1	TRBJ2-7
CASSSQDRGRDGYTF	TGTGCCAGCAGTTCCCAGGACAGGGGGCGCGACGGCTACACCTTC	TRBD1	many	TRBV12-3/TRBV12-4	TRBJ1-2
CASSPGRGKAGNTIYF	TGCGCCAGCAGCCCCGGGAGAGGGAAGGCTGGAAACACCATATATTTT	-	once	TRBV4-1	TRBJ1-3